Shown below are 6 T cell receptor beta chains from a single sample sequenced in a study of control samples from healthy donors and cancer patients. Clones were sequenced by immunoSEQ multiplex PCR, and TCRdb holds only the in-frame ones, with some missing. Among some 120,000 clones, approximately 94% were seen once, and the ten largest hold 1.7%. Sample: PBMCs. These receptors were collected from a man aged 50 to 59 with head and neck cancer.

The rearrangement uses TRBV15 and TRBJ2-7; no definite D call. The germline V and J ends were trimmed by 1 base and 5 bases, with 15 bases remaining between them. Germline assignment: CDR1 LNHNV and CDR2 YYDKDF (reference sequence). CDR3 length: 15 residues. The CDR3 protein is CATSRGATIVDEQYF. Written as DNA, the CDR3 is TGTGCCACCAGCAGAGGGGCAACAATCGTCGACGAGCAGTACTTC. The variable domain in full, completed from reference TRBV15 and TRBJ2-7, reads DAMVIQNPRYQVTQFGKPVTLSCSQTLNHNVMYWYQQKSSQAPKLLFHYYDKDFNNEADTPDNFQSRRPNTSFCFLDIRSPGLGDTAMYLCATSRGATIVDEQYFGPGTRLTVT.

The rearrangement joins TRBV7-3 to TRBJ2-3, with 12 bases that match TRBD1. Looked up from germline, CDR1 is SGHTA and CDR2 is FQGTGA. The V segment lost 5 bases and the J segment 6 bases; nucleotides outside the gene matches: 3. The CDR3 runs to 14 residues. CDR3 sequence reads: CASSPGTGGDTQYF. CDR3 DNA sequence: TGTGCCAGCAGCCCCGGGACAGGGGGCGATACGCAGTATTTT.

This clone has only a few counts. The chain is built from TRBV4-1 and TRBJ2-7, with D possibly TRBD2 on 6 matching bases. Trimming pared 1 base from V and 2 bases from J, leaving 12 bases between. The CDR3 runs 15 residues. CDR1 MGHRA and CDR2 YSYEKL come from the germline V gene. CDR3 nucleotides: TGCGCCAGCAGCCAAGGGAGGGGTGAAACCTACGAGCAGTACTTC. It codes for CASSQGRGETYEQYF.

V usage is TRBV28 and J usage is TRBJ1-2; no clear D gene. Germline V gene sequence: CDR1 MDHEN, CDR2 SYDVKM. Trimming shortened V by 5 bases and J by 0 bases, and 10 bases separated the two germline ends. This CDR3 spans 14 amino acids. The CDR3 DNA reads as TGTGCCAGCAGTCTCTTGATAGCTAACTATGGCTACACCTTC. It translates to CASSLLIANYGYTF.

This chain connects TRBV15 to TRBJ1-5; D is unclear. The V end was cut by 7 bases, the J end by 0 bases, with 4 bases between. From germline, CDR1 is LNHNV and CDR2 YYDKDF (reference sequence). The length of the CDR3 is 12 residues. The CDR3 sequence: CATKDSNQPQHF. The CDR3 coding sequence is TGTGCCACCAAAGATAGCAATCAGCCCCAGCATTTT.

The chain has TRBV24-1 and TRBJ2-5; 9 bases map to TRBD1. The germline gives CDR1 KGHDR, CDR2 SFDVKD. The CDR3 is made up of 14 amino acids. J gave up 5 bases and V 9 bases, and 9 bases lay outside the gene matches. CDR3 nucleotides: TGTGCCACCTCACGTCACGGACAGGGGGAGACCCAGTACTTC. It encodes CATSRHGQGETQYF.